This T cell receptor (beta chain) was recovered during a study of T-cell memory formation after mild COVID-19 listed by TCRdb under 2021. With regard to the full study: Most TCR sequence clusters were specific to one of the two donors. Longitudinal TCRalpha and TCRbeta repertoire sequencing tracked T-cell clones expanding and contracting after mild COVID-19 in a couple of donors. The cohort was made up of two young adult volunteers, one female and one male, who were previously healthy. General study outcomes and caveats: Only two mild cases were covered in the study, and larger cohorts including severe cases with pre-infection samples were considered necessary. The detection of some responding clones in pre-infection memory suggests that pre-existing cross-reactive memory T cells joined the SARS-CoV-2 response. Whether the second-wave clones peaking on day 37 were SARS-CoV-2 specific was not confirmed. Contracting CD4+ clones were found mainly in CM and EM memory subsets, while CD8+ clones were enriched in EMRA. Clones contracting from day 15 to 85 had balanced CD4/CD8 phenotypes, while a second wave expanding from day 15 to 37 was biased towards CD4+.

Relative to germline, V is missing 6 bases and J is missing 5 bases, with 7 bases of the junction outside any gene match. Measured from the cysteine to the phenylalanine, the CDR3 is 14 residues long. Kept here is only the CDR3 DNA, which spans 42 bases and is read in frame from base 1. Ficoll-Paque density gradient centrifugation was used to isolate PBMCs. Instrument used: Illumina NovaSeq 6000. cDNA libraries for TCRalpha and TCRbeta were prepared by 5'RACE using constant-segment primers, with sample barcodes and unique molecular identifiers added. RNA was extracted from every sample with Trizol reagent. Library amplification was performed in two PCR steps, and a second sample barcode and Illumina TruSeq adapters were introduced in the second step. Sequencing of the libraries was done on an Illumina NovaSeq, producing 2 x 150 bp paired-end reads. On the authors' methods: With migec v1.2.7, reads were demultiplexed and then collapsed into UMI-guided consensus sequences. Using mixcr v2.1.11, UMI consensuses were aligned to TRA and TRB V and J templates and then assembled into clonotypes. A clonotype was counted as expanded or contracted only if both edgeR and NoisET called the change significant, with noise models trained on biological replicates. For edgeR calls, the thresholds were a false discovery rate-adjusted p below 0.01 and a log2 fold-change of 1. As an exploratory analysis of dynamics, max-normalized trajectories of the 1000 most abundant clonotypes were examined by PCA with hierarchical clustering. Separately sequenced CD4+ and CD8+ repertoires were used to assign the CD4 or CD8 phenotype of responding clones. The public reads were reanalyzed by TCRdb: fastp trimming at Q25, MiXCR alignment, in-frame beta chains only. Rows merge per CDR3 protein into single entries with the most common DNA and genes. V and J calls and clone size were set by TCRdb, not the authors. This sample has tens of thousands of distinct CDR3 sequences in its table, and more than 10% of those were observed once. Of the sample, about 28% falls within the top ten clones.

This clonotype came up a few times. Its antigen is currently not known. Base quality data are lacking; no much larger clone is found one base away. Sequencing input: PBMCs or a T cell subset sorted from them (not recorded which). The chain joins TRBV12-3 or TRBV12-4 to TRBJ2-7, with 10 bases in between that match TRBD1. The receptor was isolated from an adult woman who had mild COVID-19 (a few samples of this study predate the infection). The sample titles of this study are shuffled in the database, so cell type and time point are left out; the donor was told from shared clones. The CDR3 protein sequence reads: CASSRDRGPHEQYF. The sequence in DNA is TGTGCCAGCAGCCGCGACAGGGGGCCCCACGAGCAGTACTTC.